This T cell receptor (beta chain) was recorded in a study of naive and memory T cell subsets. Overall study findings and caveats: From naive to CM, EM and EMRA, diversity decreased and Gini increased.

This clonotype was seen at least ten times. What it binds is unknown. Germline CDR1 reads SNHLY; CDR2 reads FYNNEI. V was pared by 7 bases and J by 4 bases, with 5 bases of the junction left unmatched. This CDR3 contains 14 residues. An equimolar mix of two oligonucleotides served as the beta constant-region primer for TRBC1 and TRBC2. TCRdb analysed the UMI-ligation and nested PCR reads with MiXCR anew, one entry per CDR3 protein. Among 25,000 to 30,000 distinct CDR3 sequences listed, roughly a tenth were seen once. Material for sequencing was effector memory CD4+ T cells from blood. The subset: effector memory, CD45RA- CD27-. The TCR was taken from a human donor in good health. The J gene is TRBJ2-3, the V gene TRBV2; 10 bases line up with TRBD2. The DNA of the CDR3 is TGTGCCAGCAAGCGGGGGGGCCCCGCAGATACGCAGTATTTT. As protein: CASKRGGPADTQYF.